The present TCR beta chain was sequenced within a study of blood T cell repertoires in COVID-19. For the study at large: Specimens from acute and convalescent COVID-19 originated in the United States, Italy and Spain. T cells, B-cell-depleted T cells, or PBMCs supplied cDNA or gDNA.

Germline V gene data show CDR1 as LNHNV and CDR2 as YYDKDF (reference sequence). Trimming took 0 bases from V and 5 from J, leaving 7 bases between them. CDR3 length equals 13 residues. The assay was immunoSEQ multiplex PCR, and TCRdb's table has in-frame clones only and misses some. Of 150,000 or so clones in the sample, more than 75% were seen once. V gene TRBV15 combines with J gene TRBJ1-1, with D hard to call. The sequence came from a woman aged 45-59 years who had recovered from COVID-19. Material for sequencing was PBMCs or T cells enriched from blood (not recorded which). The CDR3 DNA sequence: TGTGCCACCAGCAGAGAGGGGAGGACTGAAGCTTTCTTT. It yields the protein CATSREGRTEAFF.